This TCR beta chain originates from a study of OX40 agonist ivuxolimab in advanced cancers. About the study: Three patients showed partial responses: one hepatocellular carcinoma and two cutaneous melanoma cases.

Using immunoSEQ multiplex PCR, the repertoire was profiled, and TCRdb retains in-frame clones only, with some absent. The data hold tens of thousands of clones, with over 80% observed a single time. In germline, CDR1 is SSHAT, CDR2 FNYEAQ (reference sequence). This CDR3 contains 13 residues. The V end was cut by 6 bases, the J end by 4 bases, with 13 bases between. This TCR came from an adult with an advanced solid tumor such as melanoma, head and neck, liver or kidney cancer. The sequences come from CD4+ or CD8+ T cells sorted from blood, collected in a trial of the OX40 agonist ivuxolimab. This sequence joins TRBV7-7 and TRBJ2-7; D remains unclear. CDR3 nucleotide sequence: TGTGCCAGCAGTCACGAGCTCCATTACGAGCAGTACTTC. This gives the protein CASSHELHYEQYF.